A selection of T cell receptor beta chains follows, all from one sample in a study of T-cell reconstitution after alpha-beta-depleted transplantation in children. TCRdb ran MiXCR on the PCR reads and lists one entry per CDR3 protein. The repertoire holds 250,000 to 350,000 distinct CDR3 sequences, with 9.9% as singletons. Material: PBMCs from the stem cell graft donor, obtained from the stem cell graft. These TCRs come from a human donor who donated a stem cell graft to a child with SCID. The CDR3 runs from the conserved cysteine through the conserved F or W. A D gene is named only where the DNA matches it firmly. Size tells how often a clone was seen (once, few, many) or the class of an expanded clone, and some rows leave it out.

CATTPGQVSYGYTF	TGTGCCACCACACCGGGACAGGTTTCCTATGGCTACACCTTC	TRBV15	TRBJ1-2	TRBD1	.	14
CASSLTDTQETQYF	TGTGCCAGCAGTCTAACAGACACCCAAGAGACCCAGTACTTC	TRBV27	TRBJ2-5	.	.	14
CSVGSRQGWHYGYTF	TGCAGCGTAGGCTCAAGGCAGGGCTGGCACTATGGCTACACCTTC	TRBV29-1	TRBJ1-2	.	.	15
CASSLGTGGKDTQYF	TGTGCCAGCAGCTTAGGGACAGGGGGCAAAGATACGCAGTATTTT	TRBV7-9	TRBJ2-3	TRBD1	few	15
CASSPLGGNSPLHF	TGTGCCAGCAGCCCCCTCGGGGGGAATTCACCCCTCCACTTT	TRBV9	TRBJ1-6	.	.	14
CASSPRTGEQDTQYF	TGTGCCAGCAGCCCCCGAACAGGGGAACAAGATACGCAGTATTTT	TRBV7-9	TRBJ2-3	TRBD1	few	15
CASSLYAQGEAGELFF	TGTGCCAGCAGTTTATACGCACAGGGGGAGGCCGGGGAGCTGTTTTTT	TRBV27	TRBJ2-2	TRBD1	many	16
CASSLFAGQLSSYEQYF	TGTGCCAGCAGCCTATTCGCCGGGCAGCTGAGCTCCTACGAGCAGTACTTC	TRBV6-1	TRBJ2-7	.	few	17
CASSLSGVSNYGYTF	TGTGCCAGCAGTTTATCCGGGGTTTCTAACTATGGCTACACCTTC	TRBV28	TRBJ1-2	.	few	15
CASSDPINTDTQYF	TGTGCCAGCAGTGATCCGATTAACACAGATACGCAGTATTTT	TRBV25-1	TRBJ2-3	.	.	14
CASSQSREAFF	TGTGCCAGCAGCCAAAGCCGTGAAGCTTTCTTT	TRBV3-1	TRBJ1-1	.	many	11
CASKRDTGNTIYF	TGTGCCAGCAAAAGAGACACTGGAAACACCATATATTTT	TRBV12-3/TRBV12-4	TRBJ1-3	.	few	13
CSAQPAGNTEAFF	TGCAGTGCTCAACCAGCAGGGAACACTGAAGCTTTCTTT	TRBV20-1	TRBJ1-1	.	few	13
CSAQEGERSSYEQYF	TGCAGTGCCCAAGAGGGGGAAAGGAGCTCCTACGAGCAGTACTTC	TRBV20-1	TRBJ2-7	.	few	15
CASTLGQGGLNEQFF	TGTGCCAGCACCCTAGGACAGGGTGGTTTGAATGAGCAGTTCTTC	TRBV12-3/TRBV12-4	TRBJ2-1	TRBD1	few	15
CASENSRVQSTDTQYF	TGTGCCAGCGAGAACTCCAGGGTACAGAGCACAGATACGCAGTATTTT	TRBV12-3/TRBV12-4	TRBJ2-3	.	many	16
CASSQRGQPTYEQYF	TGCGCCAGCAGCCAACGGGGACAGCCAACCTACGAGCAGTACTTC	TRBV4-1	TRBJ2-7	TRBD1	few	15
CASSFLDEAFF	TGTGCCAGCAGTTTTCTAGATGAAGCTTTCTTT	TRBV12-3/TRBV12-4	TRBJ1-1	.	few	11
CSARSRDRGTDTQYF	TGCAGTGCTAGAAGCCGGGACAGGGGGACAGATACGCAGTATTTT	TRBV20-1	TRBJ2-3	TRBD1	many	15
CSADQAGGEETQYF	TGCAGTGCCGACCAGGCGGGGGGGGAAGAGACCCAGTACTTC	TRBV20-1	TRBJ2-5	TRBD2	few	14
CSARNFGQETQYF	TGCAGTGCTAGAAACTTTGGCCAAGAGACCCAGTACTTC	TRBV20-1	TRBJ2-5	.	many	13
CSARYGTGGRGEQFF	TGCAGTGCTAGATACGGGACAGGGGGCCGTGGTGAGCAGTTCTTC	TRBV20-1	TRBJ2-1	TRBD1	few	15
CASSLGQGVTDTQYF	TGCGCCAGCAGCTTGGGTCAGGGAGTCACAGATACGCAGTATTTT	TRBV5-1	TRBJ2-3	.	.	15
CASSPRQEGTYEQYF	TGTGCCAGCTCACCCAGACAGGAGGGCACCTACGAGCAGTACTTC	TRBV18	TRBJ2-7	.	few	15
CASSLATGSATGELFF	TGCGCCAGCAGCTTGGCCACGGGTAGCGCTACCGGGGAGCTGTTTTTT	TRBV5-1	TRBJ2-2	.	many	16
CASSQETGSDTQYF	TGTGCCAGCAGCCAAGAAACAGGTTCAGATACGCAGTATTTT	TRBV4-2	TRBJ2-3	.	.	14
CASSLFAQQGGNEQFF	TGTGCCAGCAGTTTATTCGCCCAACAGGGTGGCAATGAGCAGTTCTTC	TRBV27	TRBJ2-1	.	few	16
CASSESDRGSEQYF	TGTGCCAGCAGTGAAAGCGACAGAGGATCCGAGCAGTACTTC	TRBV6-1	TRBJ2-7	.	.	14
CASSSLAGGPDTQYF	TGTGCCAGCAGCTCTCTAGCGGGGGGTCCAGATACGCAGTATTTT	TRBV7-9	TRBJ2-3	TRBD2	few	15
CAISDEGWVTQYF	TGTGCCATCAGTGACGAAGGGTGGGTGACCCAGTACTTC	TRBV10-3	TRBJ2-5	.	many	13
CSARGPNTYEQYF	TGCAGTGCTAGAGGGCCGAACACCTACGAGCAGTACTTC	TRBV20-1	TRBJ2-7	.	.	13
CASSLIGGATYEQYF	TGTGCCAGCAGCTTAATAGGGGGCGCAACCTACGAGCAGTACTTC	TRBV7-8	TRBJ2-7	TRBD1	.	15
CASSLGGLGTYNEQFF	TGTGCCAGCAGCTTAGGTGGGCTGGGCACCTACAATGAGCAGTTCTTC	TRBV7-2	TRBJ2-1	.	.	16
CASMDPRTQYF	TGTGCCAGCATGGACCCCAGGACCCAGTACTTC	TRBV12-3/TRBV12-4	TRBJ2-5	.	few	11
CASSYLAGGMGEQYF	TGTGCCAGCAGTTATCTAGCGGGGGGGATGGGAGAGCAGTACTTC	TRBV12-3/TRBV12-4	TRBJ2-7	TRBD2	many	15